This is a list of T cell receptor beta chains from one sample in a study of cytomegalovirus exposure and HLA in healthy donors. Some clones are missing from TCRdb's copy, which holds only in-frame ones; the method was immunoSEQ multiplex PCR. The sample shows 150,000 to 200,000 clones, roughly 13% of them seen only once. The sample consisted of PBMCs. These receptors were collected from a man aged 45 to 65 in good health and CMV-seropositive. The CDR3 runs from the conserved cysteine through the conserved F or W. A D gene is named only where the DNA matches it firmly.

v_gene: TRBV7-9; d_gene: TRBD1; CDR3aa: CASSSGQSGVTEAFF
v_gene: TRBV27; d_gene: TRBD1; CDR3aa: CASSYTVTGTNEKLFF
v_gene: TRBV5-6; d_gene: NA; CDR3aa: CASSSRQVPGELFF
v_gene: TRBV5-1; d_gene: NA; CDR3aa: CASSLMWQGGTEAFF
v_gene: TRBV29-1; d_gene: NA; CDR3aa: CSVRQGASQETQYF
v_gene: TRBV7-2; d_gene: TRBD1; CDR3aa: CASSLRQGGGYTF
v_gene: TRBV7-9; d_gene: NA; CDR3aa: CASSLRLLNTEAFF
v_gene: TRBV30; d_gene: NA; CDR3aa: CAWSVRSGNYGYTF
v_gene: TRBV7-6; d_gene: NA; CDR3aa: CASSLPDRSYQETQYF
v_gene: TRBV5-1; d_gene: NA; CDR3aa: CASSLTQAGAEAFF
v_gene: TRBV19; d_gene: TRBD1; CDR3aa: CASSTGQGAPNQPQHF
v_gene: TRBV4-3; d_gene: TRBD1; CDR3aa: CASSLTGQDEQYF
v_gene: TRBV11-3; d_gene: NA; CDR3aa: CASSLEDSYEQYF
v_gene: TRBV5-8; d_gene: NA; CDR3aa: CASSLIFGGTNEKLFF
v_gene: TRBV9; d_gene: TRBD2; CDR3aa: CASSELAGGPGELFF
v_gene: TRBV4-3; d_gene: NA; CDR3aa: CASSQDPRSHSGNTIYF
v_gene: TRBV30; d_gene: NA; CDR3aa: CAQDPGFGQPQHF
v_gene: TRBV7-9; d_gene: NA; CDR3aa: CASIRGGTGNTIYF
v_gene: TRBV5-4; d_gene: TRBD1; CDR3aa: CASSSETGYYGYTF
v_gene: TRBV7-2; d_gene: TRBD1; CDR3aa: CASSPRRQGWSTEAFF
v_gene: TRBV4-3; d_gene: NA; CDR3aa: CASSHLAWNEQFF
v_gene: TRBV27; d_gene: NA; CDR3aa: CASSLAAGELFF
v_gene: TRBV27; d_gene: TRBD2; CDR3aa: CASSWRGSTGELFF
v_gene: TRBV30; d_gene: NA; CDR3aa: CAWSAGHRTNYGYTF
v_gene: TRBV10-3; d_gene: TRBD1; CDR3aa: CATRDGQGAQETQYF
v_gene: TRBV6-5; d_gene: NA; CDR3aa: CASSEGGGWNIQYF
v_gene: TRBV27; d_gene: NA; CDR3aa: CASRGTGNQPQHF
v_gene: TRBV19; d_gene: TRBD1; CDR3aa: CASSPTGGTTEAFF
v_gene: TRBV5-1; d_gene: NA; CDR3aa: CASSPNVGEVDGELFF
v_gene: TRBV19; d_gene: TRBD2; CDR3aa: CASSIDGAGGNEQFF
v_gene: TRBV5-4; d_gene: NA; CDR3aa: CASSLVGANIQYF
v_gene: TRBV10-2; d_gene: NA; CDR3aa: CASSEFRGDGYTF
v_gene: TRBV7-9; d_gene: NA; CDR3aa: CASSSYFTDTQYF
v_gene: TRBV5-1; d_gene: TRBD1; CDR3aa: CASSLERVRGLNGYTF
v_gene: TRBV6-1; d_gene: TRBD1; CDR3aa: CASSGQGSQETQYF
v_gene: TRBV5-6; d_gene: NA; CDR3aa: CASSSGDTWTQYF
v_gene: TRBV4-3; d_gene: TRBD2; CDR3aa: CASSQDQTSGPYNEQFF
v_gene: TRBV10-3; d_gene: NA; CDR3aa: CAISEFTVSYEQYF
v_gene: TRBV27; d_gene: NA; CDR3aa: CASSLFRQALGGELFF
v_gene: TRBV11-2; d_gene: NA; CDR3aa: CASSLQFGQKNTEAFF
v_gene: TRBV19; d_gene: NA; CDR3aa: CASRTGGGGETQYF
v_gene: TRBV28; d_gene: NA; CDR3aa: CASCQGNQETQYF
v_gene: TRBV19; d_gene: TRBD2; CDR3aa: CASARTGGRVGQETQYF
v_gene: TRBV18; d_gene: NA; CDR3aa: CASSQGKSNQPQHF
v_gene: TRBV18; d_gene: TRBD1; CDR3aa: CASRLGTAYTEAFF
v_gene: TRBV19; d_gene: NA; CDR3aa: CASSLQGLEYGYTF
v_gene: TRBV2; d_gene: TRBD1; CDR3aa: CASRTGEDSPLHF
v_gene: TRBV21-1; d_gene: NA; CDR3aa: CASSKGLYSNEQFF
v_gene: TRBV19; d_gene: NA; CDR3aa: CASSTRMNTEAFF
v_gene: TRBV9; d_gene: NA; CDR3aa: CASSVSGGLGQPQHF
v_gene: TRBV7-2; d_gene: TRBD1; CDR3aa: CASSQGTGDQPQHF
v_gene: TRBV7-2; d_gene: TRBD1; CDR3aa: CASSKQDRPAETQYF